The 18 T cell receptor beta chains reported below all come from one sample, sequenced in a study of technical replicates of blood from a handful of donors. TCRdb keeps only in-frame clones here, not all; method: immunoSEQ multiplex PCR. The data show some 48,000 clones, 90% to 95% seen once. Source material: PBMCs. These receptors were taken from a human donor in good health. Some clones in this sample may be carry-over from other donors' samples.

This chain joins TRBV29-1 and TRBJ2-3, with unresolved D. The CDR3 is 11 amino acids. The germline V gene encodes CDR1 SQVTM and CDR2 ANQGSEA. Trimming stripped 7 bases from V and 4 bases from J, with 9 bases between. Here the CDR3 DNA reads TGCAGCGCTACGAGATCAGATACGCAGTATTTT. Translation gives CSATRSDTQYF.

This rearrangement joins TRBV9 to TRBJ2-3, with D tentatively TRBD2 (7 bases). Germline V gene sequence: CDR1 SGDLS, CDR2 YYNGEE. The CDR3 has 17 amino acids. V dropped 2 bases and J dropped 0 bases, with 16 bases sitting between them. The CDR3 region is CASSVEGGPYSTDTQYF. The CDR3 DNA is TGTGCCAGCAGCGTGGAGGGGGGGCCTTATAGCACAGATACGCAGTATTTT.

The chain's CDR3 is CASSPRNFNNEQFF. The CDR3 DNA reads TGTGCCAGCAGCCCGCGCAACTTCAACAATGAGCAGTTCTTC. The V and J genes are TRBV7-2 and TRBJ2-1; D is uncertain. The CDR3 spans 14 residues. Trimming took off 5 bases at V and 5 bases at J, with 13 bases between the two ends. The V gene's germline CDR1 is SGHTA and CDR2 FQGNSA. The whole variable domain, remainder taken from reference TRBV7-2 and TRBJ2-1, is GAGVSQSPSNKVTEKGKDVELRCDPISGHTALYWYRQSLGQGLEFLIYFQGNSAPDKSGLPSDRFSAERTGGSVSTLTIQRTQQEDSAVYLCASSPRNFNNEQFFGPGTRLTVL.

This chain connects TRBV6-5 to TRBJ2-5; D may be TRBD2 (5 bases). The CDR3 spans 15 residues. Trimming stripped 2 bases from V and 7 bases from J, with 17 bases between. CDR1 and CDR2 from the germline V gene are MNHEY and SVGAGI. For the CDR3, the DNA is TGTGCCAGCAGTTACACGGCCCCCGTCGGAGGGACCCAGTACTTC. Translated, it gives CASSYTAPVGGTQYF.

The CDR3 spells CAWSGRTEAFF. The CDR3, as DNA: TGTGCCTGGAGTGGTCGCACTGAAGCTTTCTTT. This chain links TRBV30 with TRBJ1-1; D not certain. The CDR3 is 11 residues long. The germline V gene has CDR1 GTSNPN and CDR2 SVGIG (reference sequence). V lost 1 base, J lost 4 bases, and 4 bases lay in between. Using reference TRBV30 and TRBJ1-1 for the parts outside the CDR3, the full variable domain is SQTIHQWPATLVQPVGSPLSLECTVEGTSNPNLYWYRQAAGRGLQLLFYSVGIGQISSEVPQNLSASRPQDRQFILSSKKLLLSDSGFYLCAWSGRTEAFFGQGTRLTVV.

The CDR3 DNA sequence: TGTGCCAGCCGTACGGGCTACAGGCAGCCCCAGCATTTT. Encoded protein: CASRTGYRQPQHF. The chain employs TRBV6-5 and TRBJ1-5, with D possibly TRBD1 on 5 matching bases. The CDR3 is 13 amino acids. Germline CDR1 is MNHEY and CDR2 is SVGAGI. V lost 8 bases and J 7 bases, leaving 15 bases between the germline ends.

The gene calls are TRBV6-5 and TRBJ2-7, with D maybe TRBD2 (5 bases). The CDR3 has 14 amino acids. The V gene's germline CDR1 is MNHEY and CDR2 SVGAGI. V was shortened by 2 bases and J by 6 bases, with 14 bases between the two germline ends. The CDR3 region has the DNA TGTGCCAGCAGTTACGCGAGGACTTCTCTCGAGCAGTACTTC. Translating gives CASSYARTSLEQYF.

The CDR3 protein is CASSPDSYTEAFF. The CDR3 coding sequence is TGTGCCAGCAGCCCGGACAGCTACACTGAAGCTTTCTTT. V gene TRBV7-2 combines with J gene TRBJ1-1, with D possibly TRBD1 on 6 matching bases. The CDR3 extends over 13 amino acids. Germline V gene lookup returns CDR1 SGHTA and CDR2 FQGNSA. V was clipped by 5 bases and J by 3 bases, with 10 bases between them.

As DNA, the CDR3 is TGTGCCAGCAGCTTTAGGACAGGGTCCGGGGAGCTGTTTTTT. As protein: CASSFRTGSGELFF. The rearrangement links TRBV7-9 to TRBJ2-2, with 8 bases that match TRBD1. CDR1 and CDR2 (germline): SEHNR, FQNEAQ (reference sequence). CDR3 length: 14 residues. J lost 6 bases, V lost 3 bases, and 3 bases had no gene match.

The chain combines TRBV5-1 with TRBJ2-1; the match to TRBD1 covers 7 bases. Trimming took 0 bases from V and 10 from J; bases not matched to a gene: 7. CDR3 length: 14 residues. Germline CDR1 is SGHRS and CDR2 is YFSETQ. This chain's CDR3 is CASSLEGAYMEQFF. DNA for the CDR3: TGCGCCAGCAGCTTGGAGGGGGCCTACATGGAGCAGTTCTTC.

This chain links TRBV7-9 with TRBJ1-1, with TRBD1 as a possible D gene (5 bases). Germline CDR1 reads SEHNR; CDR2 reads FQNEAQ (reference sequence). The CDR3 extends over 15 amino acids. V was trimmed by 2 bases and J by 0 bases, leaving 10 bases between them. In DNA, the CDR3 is TGTGCCAGCAGCTTAAACGGGGGGATGAACACTGAAGCTTTCTTT. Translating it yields CASSLNGGMNTEAFF.

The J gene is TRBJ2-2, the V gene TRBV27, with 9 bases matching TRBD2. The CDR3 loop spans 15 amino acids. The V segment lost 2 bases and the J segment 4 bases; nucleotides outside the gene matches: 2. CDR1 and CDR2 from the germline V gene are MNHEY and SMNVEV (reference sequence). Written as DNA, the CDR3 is TGTGCCAGCAGTTTAGCGGGAGGGGGCACCGGGGAGCTGTTTTTT. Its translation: CASSLAGGGTGELFF.

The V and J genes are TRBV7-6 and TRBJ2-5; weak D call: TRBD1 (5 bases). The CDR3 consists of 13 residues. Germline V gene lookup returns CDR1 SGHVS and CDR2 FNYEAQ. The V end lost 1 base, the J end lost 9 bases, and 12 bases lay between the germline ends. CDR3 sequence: CASSLEGQGAQYF. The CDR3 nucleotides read TGTGCCAGCAGCTTAGAAGGGCAGGGCGCCCAGTACTTC.

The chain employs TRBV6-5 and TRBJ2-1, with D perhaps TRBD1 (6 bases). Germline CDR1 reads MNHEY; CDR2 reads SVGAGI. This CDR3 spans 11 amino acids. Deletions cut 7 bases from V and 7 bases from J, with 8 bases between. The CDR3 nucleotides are TGTGCCAGCATGAGGGGGAATGAGCAGTTCTTC. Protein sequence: CASMRGNEQFF.

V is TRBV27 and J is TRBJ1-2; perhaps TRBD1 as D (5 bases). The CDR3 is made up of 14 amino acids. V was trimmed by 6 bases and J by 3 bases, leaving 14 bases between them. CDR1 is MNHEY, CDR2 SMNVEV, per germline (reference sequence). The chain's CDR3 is CASSFRGTDYGYTF. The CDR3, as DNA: TGTGCCAGCAGCTTCCGGGGGACGGACTATGGCTACACCTTC.

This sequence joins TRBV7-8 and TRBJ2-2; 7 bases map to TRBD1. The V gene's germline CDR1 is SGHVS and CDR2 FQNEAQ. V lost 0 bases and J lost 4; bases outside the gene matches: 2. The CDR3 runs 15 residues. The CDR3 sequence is CASSLATGSTGELFF. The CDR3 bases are TGTGCCAGCAGCTTAGCGACAGGGAGCACCGGGGAGCTGTTTTTT.

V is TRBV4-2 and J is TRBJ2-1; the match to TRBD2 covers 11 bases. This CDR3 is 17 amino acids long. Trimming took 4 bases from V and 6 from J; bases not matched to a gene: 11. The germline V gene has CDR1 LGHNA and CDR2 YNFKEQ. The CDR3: CASSPATSGSYSNEQFF. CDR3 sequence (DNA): TGTGCCAGCAGCCCTGCTACTAGCGGGAGTTATAGCAATGAGCAGTTCTTC.

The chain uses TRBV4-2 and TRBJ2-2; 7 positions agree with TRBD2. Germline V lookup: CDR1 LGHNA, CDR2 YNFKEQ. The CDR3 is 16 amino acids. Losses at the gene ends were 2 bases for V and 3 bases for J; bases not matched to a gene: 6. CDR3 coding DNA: TGTGCCAGCAGCCAAAAGGTGGGGAGGGACACCGGGGAGCTGTTTTTT. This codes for CASSQKVGRDTGELFF.